This T cell receptor (beta chain) was sequenced during a study of cytomegalovirus exposure and HLA in healthy donors. Background on the study: Clustering assigned 70% to 90% of the roughly 430 genotyped donors to the Caucasian-associated ancestry cluster. Findings of the study overall: Across all donors, roughly uniform sequencing depth was an assumption of the presence/absence analyses. Solely CMV serostatus was available to characterize immune exposure. Later on, an analysis tied around 17,000 TCR beta sequences to HLA alleles at 0.05 false discovery rate.

The CDR3 covers 15 residues. V lost 0 bases and J lost 1, with 6 bases in between. CDR1 is ENHRY, CDR2 SYGVKD, per germline. Worth noting for this clone: Its antigen is unknown.

PCR involved 60 Vbeta and 13 Jbeta primers. Method: immunoSEQ multiplex PCR; TCRdb's copy keeps in-frame clones and lacks some. Of some 130,000 clones listed, around 75% are singletons. This receptor was obtained from a middle-aged man in good health and CMV-seronegative. The sequencing input was PBMCs. The chain joins TRBV10-3 to TRBJ2-2; D unresolved. The CDR3 protein is CAISESAMNTGELFF. The CDR3 DNA reads as TGTGCCATCAGTGAGTCGGCCATGAACACCGGGGAGCTGTTTTTT.